This TCR beta chain was identified in a study of T-cell reconstitution after alpha-beta-depleted transplantation in children (TCRdb year 2016). Background for the entire study: The study quantitatively tracked T-cell immune reconstitution after TCRalphabeta/CD19-depleted allogeneic hematopoietic cell transplantation in children using TCR repertoire profiling.

The germline V gene yields SGHVS for CDR1 and FQNEAQ for CDR2. Trimming removed 3 bases from V and 2 bases from J, leaving 7 bases between the germline ends. The CDR3 runs 13 residues from the cysteine to the phenylalanine. The read is trimmed to its CDR3 DNA, 39 bases read in frame from base 1. This clonotype was seen a handful of times. No cognate antigen has been identified for it. No base quality values were provided; no much bigger clone lies one nucleotide off. The library was obtained by PCR. TCRdb shows the sequencer as Illumina HiSeq 2500. TCR library preparation used molecular barcoding, with unique molecular identifiers applied to normalize quantification of the TCRbeta repertoire. The raw public data were reprocessed by TCRdb itself: fastp quality trimming at Q25, MiXCR clonotype calling, in-frame beta chains only. Identical CDR3 proteins give one entry, which carries the most common genes and DNA. In this sample the table shows 490,000 or so distinct CDR3 sequences, under 15% of which occur a single time. More than 5.5% of the sample belongs to the ten largest clones.

The sequence links TRBV7-8 to TRBJ2-5, with an unclear D gene assignment. This TCR was recovered from a human donor who donated a stem cell graft to a child with combined immunodeficiency. The specimen comprised PBMCs from the stem cell graft donor, sampled from the stem cell graft. The CDR3 region has the sequence CASSFAPQETQYF. The nucleotide sequence reads as follows: TGTGCCAGCAGCTTCGCGCCGCAAGAGACCCAGTACTTC.